This passage covers 16 T cell receptor beta chains from one sample sequenced in a study of neurological immune-mediated disorders. TCRdb re-analysed the 5' RACE reads in MiXCR, keeping a single row per CDR3 protein. The sample includes about 48,000 distinct CDR3 sequences, about 25% of them seen just once. What was sequenced was PBMCs. The receptors come from a woman in her 70s in good health.

The chain combines TRBV12-3 or TRBV12-4 with TRBJ2-1, with 9 positions matching TRBD1. V shed 2 bases and J 6 bases; nucleotides not matched to a gene: 5. The CDR3 covers 15 residues. The CDR3 loop is CASSLMGQGPNEQFF. CDR3 nucleotide sequence: TGTGCCAGCAGTTTAATGGGACAGGGCCCCAATGAGCAGTTCTTC.

This clonotype was picked up many times. This sequence joins TRBV6-5 and TRBJ1-5; 7 bases are a match to TRBD1. With V trimmed by 6 bases and J by 4 bases, 12 bases remained unmatched. The CDR3 is made up of 16 amino acids. Germline V CDR1 and CDR2: MNHEY, SVGAGI. CDR3 sequence: CASRERETGLNQPQHF. The CDR3 DNA sequence: TGTGCCAGCAGGGAAAGAGAGACAGGGTTGAATCAGCCCCAGCATTTT.

There are many counts of this clonotype. V gene TRBV7-9 combines with J gene TRBJ1-5; D is possibly TRBD1 (6 bases). The CDR3 contains 14 residues. Trimming pared 5 bases from V and 4 bases from J, leaving 12 bases between. Per germline, CDR1 SEHNR and CDR2 FQNEAQ (reference sequence). CDR3 DNA: TGTGCCAGCAGCCCGACAGGCTTAAATCAGCCCCAGCATTTT. The encoded protein is CASSPTGLNQPQHF.

This clonotype was seen a few times. The chain employs TRBV7-2 and TRBJ1-5; D gene unclear. This CDR3 is built from 15 residues. Germline-derived CDR1 and CDR2 are SGHTA and FQGNSA. V lost 5 bases, J lost 4 bases, and 15 bases lay in between. The CDR3 region is CASSLNRLANQPQHF. In DNA, the CDR3 is TGTGCCAGCAGCCTTAACCGACTGGCGAATCAGCCCCAGCATTTT.

This clonotype was observed at least ten times. This sequence joins TRBV3-1 and TRBJ2-7; D is unclear. The germline CDR1 and CDR2 sequences are LGHDT and YNNKEL (reference sequence). The CDR3 spans 14 residues. The V end was cut by 2 bases, the J end by 1 base, with 9 bases between. The CDR3 here is CASSQMAASYEQYF. The CDR3 DNA follows: TGTGCCAGCAGCCAAATGGCAGCATCCTACGAGCAGTACTTC.

Many counts were recorded for this clonotype. The V and J genes are TRBV9 and TRBJ2-3; D possibly corresponds to TRBD1 (5 bases). Trimming removed 0 bases at V and 4 bases at J, with 9 bases between. Germline CDR1 and CDR2: SGDLS and YYNGEE. The CDR3 is made up of 14 amino acids. The CDR3 DNA is TGTGCCAGCAGCGTAGAGGGGTTCGCAGATACGCAGTATTTT. Protein sequence: CASSVEGFADTQYF. Together with reference TRBV9 and TRBJ2-3, the CDR3 gives the full variable domain: DSGVTQTPKHLITATGQRVTLRCSPRSGDLSVYWYQQSLDQGLQFLIQYYNGEERAKGNILERFSAQQFPDLHSELNLSSLELGDSALYFCASSVEGFADTQYFGPGTRLTVL.

As to this clonotype: At one end the junction does not follow the germline gene, possibly because of a read error. The chain couples TRBV4-2 to TRBJ2-2; D is unclear. Looked up from germline, CDR1 is LGHNA and CDR2 is YNFKEQ. The CDR3 is made up of 17 amino acids. The CDR3 DNA sequence: TGTGCCAGCAGCCAAGATAGGGTGGTTCGTGTCCCCGGTGAGCTGTTTTTT. This codes for CASSQDRVVRVPGELFF.

In this sample, this clonotype turned up many times. The J gene is TRBJ1-4, the V gene TRBV3-1; unclear D gene. Trimming left V 7 bases short and J 0 bases short, with 12 bases between. CDR3 length equals 15 residues. Germline lookup yields CDR1 LGHDT and CDR2 YNNKEL (reference sequence). The CDR3 coding sequence is TGTGCCAGCAAAAGGACGGTCACAACTAATGAAAAACTGTTTTTT. Translating it yields CASKRTVTTNEKLFF.

This clonotype showed up many times. V and J are TRBV20-1 and TRBJ2-7; 8 nucleotides agree with TRBD2. Germline CDR1 DFQATT, CDR2 SNEGSKA (reference sequence). V gave up 6 bases and J gave up 0 bases; unmatched junction bases: 13. The CDR3 totals 16 residues. Here the CDR3 DNA reads TGCAGTGCGAGCCCCCATAGCGGGGCCTACTCCTACGAGCAGTACTTC. Its protein is CSASPHSGAYSYEQYF.

The chain joins TRBV27 to TRBJ1-5; possible D gene TRBD1, 6 bases. V lost 6 bases to trimming and J lost 0 bases, with 12 bases between them. Germline CDR1 and CDR2: MNHEY and SMNVEV (reference sequence). This CDR3 comprises 15 residues. Written as DNA, the CDR3 is TGTGCCAGCAGCTTCACAGGGCCTAGCAATCAGCCCCAGCATTTT. Translating gives CASSFTGPSNQPQHF.

This clonotype has ten or more counts. The rearrangement joins TRBV10-3 to TRBJ2-3; unclear D gene. The germline V gene encodes CDR1 ENHRY and CDR2 SYGVKD. The CDR3 consists of 18 residues. The V end was cut by 4 bases, the J end by 2 bases, with 22 bases between. The DNA for the CDR3 is TGTGCCATCAGTGCTTACTCCTCCGGTCTCCATCACACAGATACGCAGTATTTT. It is translated as CAISAYSSGLHHTDTQYF.

Many counts were recorded for this clonotype. The J gene is TRBJ2-3, the V gene TRBV6-5, with D possibly TRBD2 on 5 matching bases. The CDR3 loop spans 16 amino acids. CDR1 and CDR2 (germline): MNHEY, SVGAGI. With 2 bases removed from V and 5 bases from J, the gap between germline ends came to 17 bases. This chain's CDR3 is CASSYTRPGRVDTQYF. CDR3 DNA sequence: TGTGCCAGCAGTTACACCCGACCGGGAAGGGTAGATACGCAGTATTTT.

In its sample, this clonotype was seen many times. This chain uses TRBV28 with TRBJ1-2, with D unclear. Trimming pared 4 bases from V and 5 bases from J, leaving 8 bases between. The CDR3 loop spans 12 amino acids. Looked up from germline, CDR1 is MDHEN and CDR2 is SYDVKM. The CDR3 protein is CASSSLDYGYTF. The CDR3 bases are TGTGCCAGCAGTTCCCTCGATTATGGCTACACCTTC.

This clonotype was recorded many times. The chain combines TRBV12-3 or TRBV12-4 with TRBJ2-2; D may be TRBD1 or TRBD2 (6 bases each). CDR3 length: 16 residues. Trimming removed 4 bases from V and 3 bases from J, with 15 bases in between. The CDR3 nucleotides are TGTGCCAGCAGTTCGACCATGAGGGGGGACACCGGGGAGCTGTTTTTT. This encodes CASSSTMRGDTGELFF.

In its sample, this clonotype was seen many times. This chain links TRBV5-1 with TRBJ2-3; TRBD1 agrees at 10 bases. Germline V gene data show CDR1 as SGHRS and CDR2 as YFSETQ. Trimming took 3 bases from V and 5 from J; bases not matched to a gene: 9. This CDR3 region has 16 residues. CDR3 sequence: CASSSTGTGEGDTQYF. The CDR3 DNA reads TGCGCCAGCAGCTCCACCGGGACAGGGGAGGGAGATACGCAGTATTTT.

This clonotype was detected only a few times. The chain is built from TRBV12-3 or TRBV12-4 and TRBJ1-4; 7 nucleotides line up with TRBD1. V lost 2 bases and J lost 0; bases outside the gene matches: 3. This CDR3 has 16 residues. CDR3 loop: CASSLPGTATNEKLFF. The CDR3 bases are TGTGCCAGCAGTTTACCCGGGACAGCAACTAATGAAAAACTGTTTTTT.